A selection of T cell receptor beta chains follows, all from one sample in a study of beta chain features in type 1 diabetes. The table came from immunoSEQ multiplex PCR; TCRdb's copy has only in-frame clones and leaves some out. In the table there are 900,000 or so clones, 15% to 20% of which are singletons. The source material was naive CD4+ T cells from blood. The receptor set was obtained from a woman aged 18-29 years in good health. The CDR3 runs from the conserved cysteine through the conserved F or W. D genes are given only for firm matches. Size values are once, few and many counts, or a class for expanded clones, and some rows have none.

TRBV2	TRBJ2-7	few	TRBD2	CATRRAGGVYEQYF	TGTGCCACGAGGAGAGCGGGAGGCGTCTACGAGCAGTACTTC
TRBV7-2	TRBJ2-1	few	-	CASSLHTRHEQFF	TGTGCCAGCAGCTTACATACAAGGCATGAGCAGTTCTTC
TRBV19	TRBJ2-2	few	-	CASRPANTGELFF	TGTGCCAGTCGACCAGCGAACACCGGGGAGCTGTTTTTT
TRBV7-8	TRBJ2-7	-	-	CASSYRGGTPYEQYF	TGTGCCAGCAGCTACCGTGGCGGCACGCCCTACGAGCAGTACTTC
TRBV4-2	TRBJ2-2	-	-	CASSQGYRVGLAGELFF	TGTGCCAGCAGCCAAGGATACAGGGTTGGTTTAGCCGGGGAGCTGTTTTTT
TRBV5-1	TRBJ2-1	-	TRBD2	CASSPLLLAGAYNEQFF	TGCGCCAGCAGCCCGCTCCTACTAGCGGGAGCCTACAATGAGCAGTTCTTC
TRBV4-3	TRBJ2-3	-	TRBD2	CASSQDWAGGFLDTQYF	TGCGCCAGCAGCCAAGACTGGGCGGGGGGCTTCTTGGATACGCAGTATTTT
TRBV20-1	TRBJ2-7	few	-	CSARFGGWQYF	TGCAGTGCTAGATTTGGGGGATGGCAGTACTTC
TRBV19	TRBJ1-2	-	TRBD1	CASSDRDRAYYGYTF	TGTGCCAGTAGTGACCGGGACAGAGCATACTATGGCTACACCTTC
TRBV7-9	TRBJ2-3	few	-	CASSSRHRENTDTQYF	TGTGCCAGCAGCTCGAGACATAGGGAAAACACAGATACGCAGTATTTT
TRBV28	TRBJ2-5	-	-	CASSLAGTQETQYF	TGTGCCAGCAGTTTAGCAGGGACCCAAGAGACCCAGTACTTC
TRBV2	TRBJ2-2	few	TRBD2	CASSELAGEVGELFF	TGTGCCAGCAGTGAACTAGCGGGAGAGGTCGGGGAGCTGTTTTTT
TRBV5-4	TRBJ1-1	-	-	CASSLGPSGFRNTEAFF	TGTGCCAGCAGCTTAGGGCCCAGCGGCTTTAGGAACACTGAAGCTTTCTTT
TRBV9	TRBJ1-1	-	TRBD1	CASSRGQLNTEAFF	TGTGCCAGCAGCCGGGGACAGTTGAACACTGAAGCTTTCTTT
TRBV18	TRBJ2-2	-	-	CASSPTRESTGELFF	TGTGCCAGCTCACCAACTAGGGAGAGTACCGGGGAGCTGTTTTTT
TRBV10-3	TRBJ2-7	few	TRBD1	CASRFVGTGGDEQYF	TGTGCCTCTCGGTTCGTGGGGACAGGGGGAGACGAGCAGTACTTC
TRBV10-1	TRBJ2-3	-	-	CASSERGISDTQYF	TGCGCCAGCAGTGAGAGGGGTATTTCTGATACGCAGTATTTT
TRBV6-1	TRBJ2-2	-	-	CASSNRNTGELFF	TGTGCCAGCAGTAACAGGAACACCGGGGAGCTGTTTTTT
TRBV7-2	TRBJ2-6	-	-	CASSPGQSGANVLTF	TGTGCCAGCAGCCCCGGACAGTCTGGGGCCAACGTCCTGACTTTC
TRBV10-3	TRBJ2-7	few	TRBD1	CAISDPRQGAYEQYF	TGTGCCATCAGTGACCCTCGACAGGGCGCCTACGAGCAGTACTTC
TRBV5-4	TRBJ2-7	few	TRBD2	CASSTSAGNYEQYF	TGTGCCAGCAGTACCTCAGCGGGAAATTACGAGCAGTACTTC
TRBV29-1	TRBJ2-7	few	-	CSVTVGNRYEQYF	TGCAGCGTGACCGTCGGAAACCGCTACGAGCAGTACTTC
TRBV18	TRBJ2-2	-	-	CASSPPGPNTGELFF	TGTGCCAGCTCACCACCCGGCCCTAACACCGGGGAGCTGTTTTTT
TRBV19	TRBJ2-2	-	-	CASSIGPGELFF	TGTGCCAGTAGTATAGGTCCCGGGGAGCTGTTTTTT
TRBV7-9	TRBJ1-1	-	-	CASSLVSGVDTEAFF	TGTGCCAGCAGCTTAGTCTCGGGAGTGGACACTGAAGCTTTCTTT
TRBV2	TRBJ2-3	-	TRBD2	CASSERALAATDTQYF	TGTGCCAGCAGTGAAAGGGCACTAGCGGCAACAGATACGCAGTATTTT
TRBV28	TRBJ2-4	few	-	CASSLPIRFAKNIQYF	TGTGCCAGCAGTTTACCCATCAGGTTCGCCAAAAACATTCAGTACTTC
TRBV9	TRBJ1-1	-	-	CASSAQGTNTEAFF	TGTGCCAGCAGCGCACAGGGAACCAACACTGAAGCTTTCTTT
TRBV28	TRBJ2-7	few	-	CASSLNPSRGTYEQYF	TGTGCCAGCAGTTTAAACCCCTCCCGAGGGACCTACGAGCAGTACTTC
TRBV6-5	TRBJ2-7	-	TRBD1	CASSRGQGPYEQYF	TGTGCCAGCAGCAGGGGACAGGGACCCTACGAGCAGTACTTC
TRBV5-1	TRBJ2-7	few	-	CASSWQGYEQYF	TGCGCCAGCAGCTGGCAGGGATACGAGCAGTACTTC
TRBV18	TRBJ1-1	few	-	CASSPLGLGTEAFF	TGTGCCAGCTCACCACTGGGGCTAGGGACTGAAGCTTTCTTT
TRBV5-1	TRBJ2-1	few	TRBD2	CASSLAGASGNSYNEQFF	TGCGCCAGCAGCTTGGCAGGCGCTAGCGGGAACTCCTACAATGAGCAGTTCTTC
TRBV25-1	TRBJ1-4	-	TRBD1	CASSERGQEKLFF	TGTGCCAGCAGTGAAAGGGGGCAGGAAAAACTGTTTTTT
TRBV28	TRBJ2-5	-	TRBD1	CASRRTGGETQYF	TGTGCCAGCAGGAGGACAGGGGGAGAGACCCAGTACTTC
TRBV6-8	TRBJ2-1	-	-	CASSYYFRVNNEQFF	TGTGCCAGCAGTTACTATTTCCGGGTAAACAATGAGCAGTTCTTC